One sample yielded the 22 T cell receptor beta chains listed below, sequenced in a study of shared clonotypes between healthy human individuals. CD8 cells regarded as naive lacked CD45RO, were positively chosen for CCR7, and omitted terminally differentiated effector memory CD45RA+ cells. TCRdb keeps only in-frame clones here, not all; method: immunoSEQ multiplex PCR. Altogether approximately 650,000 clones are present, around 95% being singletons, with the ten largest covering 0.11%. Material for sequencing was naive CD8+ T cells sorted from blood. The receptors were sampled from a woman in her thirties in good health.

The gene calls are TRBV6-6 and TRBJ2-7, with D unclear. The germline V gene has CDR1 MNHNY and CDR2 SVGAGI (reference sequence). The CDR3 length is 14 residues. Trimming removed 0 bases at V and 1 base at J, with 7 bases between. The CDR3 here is CASSYSWGSYEQYF. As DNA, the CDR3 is TGTGCCAGCAGTTACTCGTGGGGATCCTACGAGCAGTACTTC.

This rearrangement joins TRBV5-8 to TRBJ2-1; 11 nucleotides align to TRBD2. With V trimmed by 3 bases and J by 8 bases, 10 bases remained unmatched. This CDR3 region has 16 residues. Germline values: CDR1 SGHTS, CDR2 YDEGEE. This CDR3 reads CASSSVAGGPGHEQFF. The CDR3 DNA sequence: TGTGCCAGCAGCTCCGTAGCGGGAGGGCCTGGGCATGAGCAGTTCTTC.

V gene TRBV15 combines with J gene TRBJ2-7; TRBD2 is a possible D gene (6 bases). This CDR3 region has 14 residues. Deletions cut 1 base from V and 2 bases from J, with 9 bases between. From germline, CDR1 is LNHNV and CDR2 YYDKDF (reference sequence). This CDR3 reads CATSRGLGAYEQYF. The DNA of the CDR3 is TGTGCCACCAGCAGAGGACTAGGGGCCTACGAGCAGTACTTC.

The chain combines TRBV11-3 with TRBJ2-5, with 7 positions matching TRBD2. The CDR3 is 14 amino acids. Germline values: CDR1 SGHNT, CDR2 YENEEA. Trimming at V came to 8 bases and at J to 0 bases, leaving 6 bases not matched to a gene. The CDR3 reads CASSASGYQETQYF. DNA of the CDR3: TGTGCCAGCTCGGCTAGCGGCTACCAAGAGACCCAGTACTTC.

CDR3 bases: TGTGCCAGCAGTCAGGGGTCGGCCCATGAGCAGTTCTTC. Encoded protein: CASSQGSAHEQFF. The chain employs TRBV6-5 and TRBJ2-1; possibly TRBD1 for D (6 bases). V lost 5 bases and J lost 8, with 13 bases in between. This CDR3 contains 13 residues. The germline gives CDR1 MNHEY, CDR2 SVGAGI.

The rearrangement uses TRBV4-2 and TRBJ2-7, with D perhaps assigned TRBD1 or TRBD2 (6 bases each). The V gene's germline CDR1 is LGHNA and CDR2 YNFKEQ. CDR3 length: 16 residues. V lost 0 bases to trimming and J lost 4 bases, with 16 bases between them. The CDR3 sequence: CASSQDRFVGGYEQYF. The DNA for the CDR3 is TGTGCCAGCAGCCAAGATAGGTTCGTAGGGGGGTACGAGCAGTACTTC.

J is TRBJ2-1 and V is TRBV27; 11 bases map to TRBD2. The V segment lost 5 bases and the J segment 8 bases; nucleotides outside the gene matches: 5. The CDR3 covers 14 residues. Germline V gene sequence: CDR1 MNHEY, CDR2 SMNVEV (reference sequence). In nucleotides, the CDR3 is TGTGCCAGCAGTCCCGGGACTAGCGGCTATGAGCAGTTCTTC. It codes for CASSPGTSGYEQFF.

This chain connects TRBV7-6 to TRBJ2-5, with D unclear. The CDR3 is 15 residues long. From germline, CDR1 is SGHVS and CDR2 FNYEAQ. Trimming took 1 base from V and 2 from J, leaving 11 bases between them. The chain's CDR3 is CASSLEVQLQETQYF. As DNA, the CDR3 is TGTGCCAGCAGCTTAGAAGTCCAGTTACAAGAGACCCAGTACTTC.

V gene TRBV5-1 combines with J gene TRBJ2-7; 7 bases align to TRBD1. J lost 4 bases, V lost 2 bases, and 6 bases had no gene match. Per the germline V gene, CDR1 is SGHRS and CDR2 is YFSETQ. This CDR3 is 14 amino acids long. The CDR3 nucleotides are TGCGCCAGCAGCTTTGTTGAGGGGGCGTACGAGCAGTACTTC. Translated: CASSFVEGAYEQYF. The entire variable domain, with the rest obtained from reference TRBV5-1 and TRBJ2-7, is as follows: KAGVTQTPRYLIKTRGQQVTLSCSPISGHRSVSWYQQTPGQGLQFLFEYFSETQRNKGNFPGRFSGRQFSNSRSEMNVSTLELGDSALYLCASSFVEGAYEQYFGPGTRLTVT.

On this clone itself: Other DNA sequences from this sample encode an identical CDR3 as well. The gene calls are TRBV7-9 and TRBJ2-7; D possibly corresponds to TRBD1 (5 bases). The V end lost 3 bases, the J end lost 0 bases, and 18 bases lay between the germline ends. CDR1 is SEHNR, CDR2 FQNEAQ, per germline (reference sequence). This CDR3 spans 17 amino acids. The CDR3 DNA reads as TGTGCCAGCAGCTTCCCATCTACAGGACCCCTCTCCTACGAGCAGTACTTC. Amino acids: CASSFPSTGPLSYEQYF.

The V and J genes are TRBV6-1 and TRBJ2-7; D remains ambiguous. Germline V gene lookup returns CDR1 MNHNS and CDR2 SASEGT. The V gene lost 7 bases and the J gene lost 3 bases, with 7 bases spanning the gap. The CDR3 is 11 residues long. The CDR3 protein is CASIDYYEQYF. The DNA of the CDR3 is TGTGCCAGCATAGATTACTACGAGCAGTACTTC.

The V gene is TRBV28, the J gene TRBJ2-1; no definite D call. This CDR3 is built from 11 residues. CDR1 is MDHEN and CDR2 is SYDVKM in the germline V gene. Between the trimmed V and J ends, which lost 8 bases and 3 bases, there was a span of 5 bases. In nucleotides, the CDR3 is TGTGCCAGCGGGTTCTACAATGAGCAGTTCTTC. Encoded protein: CASGFYNEQFF.

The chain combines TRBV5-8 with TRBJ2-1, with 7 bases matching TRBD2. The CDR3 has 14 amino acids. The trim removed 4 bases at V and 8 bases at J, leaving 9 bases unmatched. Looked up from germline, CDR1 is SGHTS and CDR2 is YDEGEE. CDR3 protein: CASSLSWGGDEQFF. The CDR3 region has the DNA TGTGCCAGCAGCCTCAGCTGGGGGGGGGATGAGCAGTTCTTC.

DNA for the CDR3: TGTGCCAGTATCGACAGGGGCCCTTTCGAGAGGAAAAACACTGAAGCTTTCTTT. Its protein is CASIDRGPFERKNTEAFF. V is TRBV19 and J is TRBJ1-1, with 8 bases that match TRBD1. V lost 7 bases and J lost 2; bases outside the gene matches: 18. From germline, CDR1 is LNHDA and CDR2 SQIVND (reference sequence). CDR3 length equals 18 residues.

The CDR3 reads CASSADRLTYGYTF. CDR3 in DNA: TGTGCCAGCAGCGCAGACAGGCTGACCTATGGCTACACCTTC. This sequence joins TRBV5-4 and TRBJ1-2; perhaps TRBD1 as D (6 bases). CDR1 SGHNT and CDR2 YYREEE come from the germline V gene (reference sequence). The CDR3 has 14 residues. V lost 4 bases to trimming and J lost 4 bases, with 14 bases between them.

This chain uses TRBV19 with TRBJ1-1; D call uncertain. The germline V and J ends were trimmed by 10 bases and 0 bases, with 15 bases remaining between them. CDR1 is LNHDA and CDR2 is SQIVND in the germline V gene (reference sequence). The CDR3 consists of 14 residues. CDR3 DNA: TGTGCCACCAACGGGAGACACTTGAACACTGAAGCTTTCTTT. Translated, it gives CATNGRHLNTEAFF.

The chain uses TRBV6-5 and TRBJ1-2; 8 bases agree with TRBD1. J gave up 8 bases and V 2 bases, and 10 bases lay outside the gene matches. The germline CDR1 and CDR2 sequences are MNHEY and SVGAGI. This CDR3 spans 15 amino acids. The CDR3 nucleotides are TGTGCCAGCAGTTACGGCGCAGGGGGCGCAGGGGGCTACACCTTC. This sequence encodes CASSYGAGGAGGYTF.

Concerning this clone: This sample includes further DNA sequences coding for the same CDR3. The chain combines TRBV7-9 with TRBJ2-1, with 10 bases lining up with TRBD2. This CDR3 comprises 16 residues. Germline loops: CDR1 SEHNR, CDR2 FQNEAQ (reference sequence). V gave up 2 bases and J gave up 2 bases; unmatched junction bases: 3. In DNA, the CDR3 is TGTGCCAGCAGCTTATCAGCGGGAGGGCCCTACAATGAGCAGTTCTTC. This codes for CASSLSAGGPYNEQFF. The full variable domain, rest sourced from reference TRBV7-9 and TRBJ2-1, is DTGVSQNPRHKITKRGQNVTFRCDPISEHNRLYWYRQTLGQGPEFLTYFQNEAQLEKSRLLSDRFSAERPKGSFSTLEIQRTEQGDSAMYLCASSLSAGGPYNEQFFGPGTRLTVL.

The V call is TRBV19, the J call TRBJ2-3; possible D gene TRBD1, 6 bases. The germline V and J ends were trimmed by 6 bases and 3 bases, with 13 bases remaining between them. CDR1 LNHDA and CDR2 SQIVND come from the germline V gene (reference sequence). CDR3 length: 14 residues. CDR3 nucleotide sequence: TGTGCCAGTAGGGGGGCGCTAAGGACAGATACGCAGTATTTT. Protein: CASRGALRTDTQYF. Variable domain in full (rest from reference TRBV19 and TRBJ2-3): DGGITQSPKYLFRKEGQNVTLSCEQNLNHDAMYWYRQDPGQGLRLIYYSQIVNDFQKGDIAEGYSVSREKKESFPLTVTSAQKNPTAFYLCASRGALRTDTQYFGPGTRLTVL.

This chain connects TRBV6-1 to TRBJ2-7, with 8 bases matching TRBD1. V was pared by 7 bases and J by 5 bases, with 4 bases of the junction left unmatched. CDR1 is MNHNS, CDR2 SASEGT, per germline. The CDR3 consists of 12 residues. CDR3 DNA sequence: TGTGCCAGCACCTCAGGGGGCCACGAGCAGTACTTC. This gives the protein CASTSGGHEQYF.

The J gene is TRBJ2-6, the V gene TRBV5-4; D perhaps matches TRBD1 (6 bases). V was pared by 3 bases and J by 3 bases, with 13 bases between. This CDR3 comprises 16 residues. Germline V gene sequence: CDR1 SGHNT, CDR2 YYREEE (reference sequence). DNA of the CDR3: TGTGCCAGCAGCTCCTTAACAGGGAATGGGGCCAACGTCCTGACTTTC. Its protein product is CASSSLTGNGANVLTF.

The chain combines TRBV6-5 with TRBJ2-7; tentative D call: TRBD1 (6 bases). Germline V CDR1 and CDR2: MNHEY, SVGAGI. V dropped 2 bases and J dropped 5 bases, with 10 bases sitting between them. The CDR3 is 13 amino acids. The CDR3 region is CASSYQGPHEQYF. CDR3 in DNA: TGTGCCAGCAGTTACCAGGGGCCCCACGAGCAGTACTTC.